This T cell receptor (beta chain) was retrieved from a study of blood T cell repertoires in COVID-19. The wider study: Sites in the United States, Italy and Spain provided acute and convalescent COVID-19 samples.

Sequenced by immunoSEQ multiplex PCR; TCRdb stores in-frame clones only, minus some. The repertoire consists of 170,000 or so clones, with around nine tenths occurring once and the leading ten covering over 0.7%. The clonotype was recovered from a woman under 30 who had recovered from COVID-19. The sample consisted of peripheral blood.

CDR3 protein: CASSERGASSYNEQFF. CDR3 in DNA: TGTGCCAGCAGTGAACGCGGGGCGAGCTCCTACAATGAGCAGTTCTTC. This sequence joins TRBV2 and TRBJ2-1; perhaps TRBD2 as D (6 bases). The CDR3 runs to 16 residues. Trimming removed 2 bases at V and 0 bases at J, with 11 bases between. Looked up from germline, CDR1 is SNHLY and CDR2 is FYNNEI.